The 20 T cell receptor beta chains below were found in one sample sequenced in a study of shared clonotypes between healthy human individuals. Measured with immunoSEQ multiplex PCR; TCRdb has only the in-frame clones, and not every one. The sample lists over a million clones; 75% to 80% were seen once. The material sequenced was memory CD4+ T cells from PBMCs. Sample subset: CD45RA-negative fraction. These receptors were collected from a man aged 18 to 29 in good health. Some clones in this sample may be carry-over from other donors' samples.

To note about this clone: This sample also contains other DNA sequences that code for the same CDR3. This chain connects TRBV7-9 to TRBJ1-4; TRBD1 is a possible D gene (5 bases). CDR1 is SEHNR and CDR2 is FQNEAQ in the germline V gene (reference sequence). CDR3 length: 13 amino acids. The V and J ends lost 3 bases and 7 bases respectively, with 9 bases between them. The CDR3 region has the DNA TGTGCCAGCAGCTTGAATGGGGGTGAAAAACTGTTTTTT. Translating it yields CASSLNGGEKLFF.

The chain has TRBV19 and TRBJ2-3; 12 nucleotides match TRBD2. The CDR3 spans 20 residues. V shed 5 bases and J 2 bases; nucleotides not matched to a gene: 17. From germline, CDR1 is LNHDA and CDR2 SQIVND (reference sequence). CDR3 amino acids: CASSPGLAGMRRGATDTQYF. The CDR3 DNA reads TGTGCCAGTAGTCCCGGACTAGCGGGAATGCGTCGGGGAGCCACAGATACGCAGTATTTT. The full variable domain, rest sourced from reference TRBV19 and TRBJ2-3, is DGGITQSPKYLFRKEGQNVTLSCEQNLNHDAMYWYRQDPGQGLRLIYYSQIVNDFQKGDIAEGYSVSREKKESFPLTVTSAQKNPTAFYLCASSPGLAGMRRGATDTQYFGPGTRLTVL.

The chain joins TRBV29-1 to TRBJ1-3; D uncertain. The CDR3 has 12 amino acids. The germline V gene encodes CDR1 SQVTM and CDR2 ANQGSEA. Trimming shortened V by 4 bases and J by 0 bases, and 4 bases separated the two germline ends. The CDR3 region has the DNA TGCAGCGTTGCAGGCTCTGGAAACACCATATATTTT. Its protein is CSVAGSGNTIYF.

The rearrangement joins TRBV5-1 to TRBJ2-3; D unresolved. V was clipped by 4 bases and J by 0 bases, with 15 bases between them. CDR1 is SGHRS, CDR2 YFSETQ, per germline. The CDR3 spans 16 residues. CDR3 region: CASSIPDGTSTDTQYF. CDR3 DNA: TGCGCCAGCAGCATCCCGGACGGAACTAGCACAGATACGCAGTATTTT.

The rearrangement links TRBV9 to TRBJ2-7; 9 nucleotides agree with TRBD2. Germline lookup yields CDR1 SGDLS and CDR2 YYNGEE. The CDR3 is made up of 11 amino acids. Losses at the gene ends were 4 bases for V and 7 bases for J; bases not matched to a gene: 0. The CDR3 nucleotides are TGTGCCAGCAGCCTAGCGGGGGAGCAGTACTTC. It yields the protein CASSLAGEQYF.

This rearrangement joins TRBV2 to TRBJ2-7, with 7 bases matching TRBD1. The ends lost 6 bases at V and 1 base at J; junction bases unmatched: 6. The V gene's germline CDR1 is SNHLY and CDR2 FYNNEI. The CDR3 spans 14 residues. The CDR3 is CASRSGQQSYEQYF. CDR3 DNA sequence: TGTGCCAGCAGATCGGGACAGCAATCCTACGAGCAGTACTTC.

V is TRBV27 and J is TRBJ2-5; TRBD1 matches 12 bases. Germline values: CDR1 MNHEY, CDR2 SMNVEV (reference sequence). The CDR3 extends over 18 amino acids. The trim removed 3 bases at V and 9 bases at J, leaving 17 bases unmatched. The CDR3 nucleotides read TGTGCCAGCAGTTTCCACCCTAGGGGACAGGGGGCTTCATGGGCCCAGTACTTC. Amino acid sequence: CASSFHPRGQGASWAQYF.

J is TRBJ1-2 and V is TRBV27, with D perhaps matching TRBD1 (5 bases). This CDR3 spans 17 amino acids. Germline V gene data show CDR1 as MNHEY and CDR2 as SMNVEV (reference sequence). V was trimmed by 3 bases and J by 8 bases, leaving 25 bases between them. CDR3 sequence reads: CASSFRDSKGAAFGYTF. The CDR3, as DNA: TGTGCCAGCAGTTTTCGGGACTCCAAAGGGGCAGCTTTCGGCTACACCTTC.

This clone has a count of ten or more. A much more abundant neighbour one base away suggests this may be a read error. The CDR3 DNA is TGCGCCAGCAGCACAGGGAGCTCTGGAAACACCATATATTTT. Translated, it gives CASSTGSSGNTIYF. The genes are TRBV5-1 and TRBJ1-3, with a possible D match to TRBD1 (6 bases). The CDR3 covers 14 residues. Germline CDR1 SGHRS, CDR2 YFSETQ. V gave up 4 bases and J gave up 0 bases, with 8 bases separating them.

This chain joins TRBV5-5 and TRBJ1-2; tentatively, D is TRBD1 (5 bases). Trimming took off 2 bases at V and 4 bases at J, with 15 bases between the two ends. CDR1 and CDR2 from the germline V gene are SGHKS and YYEKEE (reference sequence). The length of the CDR3 is 15 residues. CDR3 bases: TGTGCCAGCAGCTTTCGTCAAGACCAGGGCTATGGCTACACCTTC. The encoded protein is CASSFRQDQGYGYTF.

Note on this clone: A read error likely explains this, since a far larger clone differs by one base. The gene calls are TRBV5-1 and TRBJ2-7, with 11 bases matching TRBD2. Trimming took 4 bases from V and 3 from J; bases not matched to a gene: 3. This CDR3 has 14 residues. CDR1 is SGHRS and CDR2 is YFSETQ in the germline V gene. The CDR3 DNA reads TGCGCCAGCAGCCAACTAGCGGGAGACTACGAGCAGTACTTC. Residues: CASSQLAGDYEQYF.

This chain connects TRBV7-2 to TRBJ2-7; 11 bases are a match to TRBD1. The CDR3 is made up of 16 amino acids. Germline trimming cut 6 bases from V and 4 bases from J; bases unmatched to any gene: 11. Germline loops: CDR1 SGHTA, CDR2 FQGNSA. The CDR3, as DNA: TGTGCCAGCAGTTACACCGGGACAGGGGGGAATTACGAGCAGTACTTC. This codes for CASSYTGTGGNYEQYF.

The J gene is TRBJ2-3, the V gene TRBV6-1; D could derive from TRBD1 or TRBD2 (5 bases each). Looked up from germline, CDR1 is MNHNS and CDR2 is SASEGT. The ends were cut back, 5 bases at V and 2 bases at J, with 14 bases in the middle. This CDR3 is 15 amino acids long. The CDR3 spells CASSPPGRYTDTQYF. CDR3 DNA sequence: TGTGCCAGCAGTCCTCCGGGACGGTACACAGATACGCAGTATTTT.

This chain joins TRBV29-1 and TRBJ1-2; D uncertain. Per the germline V gene, CDR1 is SQVTM and CDR2 is ANQGSEA. V shed 5 bases and J shed 0 bases, with 10 bases lying between them. The CDR3 totals 13 residues. This CDR3 reads CSVKPGTNYGYTF. The CDR3 DNA reads TGCAGCGTTAAACCCGGGACTAACTATGGCTACACCTTC.

V is TRBV5-1 and J is TRBJ2-2; possibly TRBD1 or TRBD2 for D (5 bases each). This CDR3 has 16 residues. Trimming left V 4 bases short and J 6 bases short, with 19 bases between. Per the germline V gene, CDR1 is SGHRS and CDR2 is YFSETQ. The CDR3 here is CASSPINGAKAGELFF. CDR3 nucleotides: TGCGCCAGCAGCCCTATCAACGGGGCCAAAGCCGGGGAGCTGTTTTTT.

In regard to this clone: Other DNA sequences within the sample encode an identical CDR3. This chain links TRBV18 with TRBJ2-5, with 9 nucleotides matching TRBD2. The germline V gene encodes CDR1 KGHSH and CDR2 LQKENI. The CDR3 is made up of 15 amino acids. Trimming removed 2 bases from V and 1 base from J; junction bases left unmatched: 2. The chain's CDR3 is CASSPLLAGQETQYF. As DNA, the CDR3 is TGTGCCAGCTCACCATTACTAGCGGGCCAAGAGACCCAGTACTTC. The complete variable domain, with remaining parts taken from reference TRBV18 and TRBJ2-5, reads NAGVMQNPRHLVRRRGQEARLRCSPMKGHSHVYWYRQLPEEGLKFMVYLQKENIIDESGMPKERFSAEFPKEGPSILRIQQVVRGDSAAYFCASSPLLAGQETQYFGPGTRLLVL.

A note on this clone: Other DNA sequences from this sample encode an identical CDR3 as well. The chain combines TRBV28 with TRBJ1-3, with D uncertain. V gave up 3 bases and J gave up 0 bases, with 6 bases separating them. The CDR3 extends over 14 amino acids. Per the germline V gene, CDR1 is MDHEN and CDR2 is SYDVKM. The CDR3 protein is CASSLYSSGNTIYF. CDR3 DNA: TGTGCCAGCAGTTTGTACAGCTCTGGAAACACCATATATTTT.

This clone has at least ten counts. This chain links TRBV6-5 with TRBJ1-2; TRBD1 matches 7 bases. Germline V gene lookup returns CDR1 MNHEY and CDR2 SVGAGI. With 6 bases clipped from V and 6 bases from J, the junction kept 4 bases outside the gene matches. There are 12 residues in the CDR3. The DNA for the CDR3 is TGTGCCAGCAGCCCTACAGGGGATGGCTACACCTTC. Translated, it gives CASSPTGDGYTF.

The chain recombines TRBV6-5 with TRBJ1-4; D is undetermined. This CDR3 comprises 15 residues. V dropped 5 bases and J dropped 3 bases, with 13 bases sitting between them. Germline V CDR1 and CDR2: MNHEY, SVGAGI. The CDR3 DNA follows: TGTGCCAGCAGTCAGAATTGGGCGGCTAATGAAAAACTGTTTTTT. Protein: CASSQNWAANEKLFF.

The chain carries TRBV15 and TRBJ2-7; TRBD2 matches at 8 bases. This CDR3 contains 15 residues. Germline values: CDR1 LNHNV, CDR2 YYDKDF (reference sequence). V shed 2 bases and J 3 bases; nucleotides not matched to a gene: 6. CDR3 loop: CATSRSGLGVYEQYF. DNA for the CDR3: TGTGCCACCAGCAGATCGGGACTAGGGGTCTACGAGCAGTACTTC.